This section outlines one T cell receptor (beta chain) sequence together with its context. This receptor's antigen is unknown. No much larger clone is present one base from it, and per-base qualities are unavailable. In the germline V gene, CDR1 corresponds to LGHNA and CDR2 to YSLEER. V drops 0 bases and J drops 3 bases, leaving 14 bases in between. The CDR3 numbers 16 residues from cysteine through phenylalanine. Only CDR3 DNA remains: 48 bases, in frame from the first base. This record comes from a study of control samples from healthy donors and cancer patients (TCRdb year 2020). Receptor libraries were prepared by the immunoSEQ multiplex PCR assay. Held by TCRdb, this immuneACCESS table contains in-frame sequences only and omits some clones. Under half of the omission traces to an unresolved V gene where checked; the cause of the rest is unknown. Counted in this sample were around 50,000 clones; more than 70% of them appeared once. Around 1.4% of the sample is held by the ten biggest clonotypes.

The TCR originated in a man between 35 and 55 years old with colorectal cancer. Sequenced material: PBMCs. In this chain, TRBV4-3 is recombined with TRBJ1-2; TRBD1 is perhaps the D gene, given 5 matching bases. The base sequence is TGCGCCAGCAGCCAAGATTTGGGGCAGGACTACTATGGCTACACCTTC. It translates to CASSQDLGQDYYGYTF.